This T cell receptor beta chain was identified in a study of regulatory T cells in long-lasting Graves disease. The CDR3 has 14 amino acids. J gave up 3 bases and V 6 bases, and 4 bases lay outside the gene matches. Per the germline V gene, CDR1 is MNHNS and CDR2 is SASEGT. Stated time point: newly diagnosed GD, antithyroid drugs for less than 3 months. The authors made the TCR library using RNA they extracted from PBMCs. In this sample, this clonotype turned up many times. The antigen remains undetermined. Building of the TCR beta libraries involved iRepertoire HTBI primers and Arm-PCR of CDR3 regions. TCRdb re-called the multiplex PCR reads with MiXCR, one entry per CDR3 protein. The sample gives around 470,000 distinct CDR3 sequences, around 15% of which show up once; approximately 17% is in the top ten. General study points: Tissue studied was limited to peripheral blood, excluding thyroid tissue. Reduced TCR diversity was observed in persistent Graves' patients versus newly diagnosed patients.

The same data also went into a second study, on T cells in Graves' hyperthyroidism and ophthalmopathy.

The input for sequencing was peripheral blood mononuclear cells (PBMCs), taken at new diagnosis, from a patient treated with antithyroid drugs. The receptor's source is a woman aged 45-60 years with Graves disease. The rearrangement uses TRBV6-1 and TRBJ2-2; 7 nucleotides line up with TRBD1. The CDR3 DNA follows: TGTGCCAGCAGCAGGGACAGAGACACCGGGGAGCTGTTTTTT. Translated: CASSRDRDTGELFF.